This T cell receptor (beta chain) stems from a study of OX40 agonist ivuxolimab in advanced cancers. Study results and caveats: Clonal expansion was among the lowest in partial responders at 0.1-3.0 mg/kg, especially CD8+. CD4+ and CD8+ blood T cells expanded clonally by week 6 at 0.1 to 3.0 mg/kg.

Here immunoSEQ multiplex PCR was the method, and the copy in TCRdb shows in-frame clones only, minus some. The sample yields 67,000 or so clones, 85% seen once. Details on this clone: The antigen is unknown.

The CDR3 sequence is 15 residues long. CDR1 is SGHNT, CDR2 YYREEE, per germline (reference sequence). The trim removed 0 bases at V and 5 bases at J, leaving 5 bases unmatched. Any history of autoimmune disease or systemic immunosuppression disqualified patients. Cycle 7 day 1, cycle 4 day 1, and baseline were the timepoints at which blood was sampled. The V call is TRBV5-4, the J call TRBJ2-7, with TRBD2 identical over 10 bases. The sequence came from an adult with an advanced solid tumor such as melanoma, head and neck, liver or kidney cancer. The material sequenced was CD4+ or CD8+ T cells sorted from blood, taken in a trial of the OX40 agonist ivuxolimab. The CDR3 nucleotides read TGTGCCAGCAGCTTGGGGGCTAGCGGGAGCCACGAGCAGTACTTC. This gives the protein CASSLGASGSHEQYF.